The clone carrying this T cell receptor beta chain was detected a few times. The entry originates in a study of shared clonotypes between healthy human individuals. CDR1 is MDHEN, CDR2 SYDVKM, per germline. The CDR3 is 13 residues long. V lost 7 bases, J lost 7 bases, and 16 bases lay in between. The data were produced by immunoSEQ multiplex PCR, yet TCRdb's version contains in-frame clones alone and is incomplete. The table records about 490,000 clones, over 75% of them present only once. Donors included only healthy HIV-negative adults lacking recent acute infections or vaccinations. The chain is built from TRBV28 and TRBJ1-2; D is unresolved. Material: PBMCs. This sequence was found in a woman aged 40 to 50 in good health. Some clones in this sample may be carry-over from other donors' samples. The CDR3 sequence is CASTISGAGGYTF. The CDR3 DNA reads TGTGCCAGCACCATATCCGGTGCTGGTGGCTACACCTTC.